A single sample gave rise to the 19 T cell receptor beta chains below, sequenced in a study of T cell responses to AZD1222 COVID-19 vaccine. Sequenced by immunoSEQ multiplex PCR; TCRdb stores in-frame clones only, minus some. The profile shows around 150,000 clones, over 90% of them singletons. Specimen: peripheral blood, collected on day 0 of AZD1222 vaccination. These receptors all come from an adult in good health.

The chain employs TRBV11-3 and TRBJ2-7, with D perhaps matching TRBD1 or TRBD2 (5 bases each). Germline values: CDR1 SGHNT, CDR2 YENEEA. The CDR3 contains 14 residues. V was cut by 5 bases and J by 6 bases, with 17 bases left in between. DNA for the CDR3: TGTGCCAGCAGCCCCTATCCCCCAGGGAGCGAGCAGTACTTC. It translates to CASSPYPPGSEQYF.

This clone was detected only once. V usage is TRBV19 and J usage is TRBJ1-5; a weak D match, TRBD1 (5 bases). V lost 5 bases to trimming and J lost 3 bases, with 11 bases between them. Germline-derived CDR1 and CDR2 are LNHDA and SQIVND (reference sequence). The length of the CDR3 is 14 residues. The CDR3 is CASSDRQYNQPQHF. CDR3 nucleotides: TGTGCCAGTAGTGATCGACAGTACAATCAGCCCCAGCATTTT.

This chain links TRBV19 with TRBJ2-3; D unclear. The CDR3 covers 13 residues. Trimming left V 6 bases short and J 6 bases short, with 13 bases between. Per germline, CDR1 LNHDA and CDR2 SQIVND (reference sequence). The CDR3 sequence is CASRAREVDTQYF. The CDR3 DNA reads as TGTGCCAGTAGAGCCCGCGAAGTGGATACGCAGTATTTT.

The gene calls are TRBV12-3 or TRBV12-4 and TRBJ2-7, with D uncertain. With 7 bases removed from V and 2 bases from J, the gap between germline ends came to 6 bases. The CDR3 sequence is 11 residues long. CDR3 loop: CASTGAYEQYF. CDR3 bases: TGTGCCAGCACAGGCGCCTACGAGCAGTACTTC.

CDR3 in DNA: TGTGCCAGCAGCCGGATGACAGGGGCAACTAATGAAAAACTGTTTTTT. Its translation: CASSRMTGATNEKLFF. The chain carries TRBV7-9 and TRBJ1-4; TRBD1 agrees at 8 bases. Per germline, CDR1 SEHNR and CDR2 FQNEAQ (reference sequence). J lost 0 bases, V lost 5 bases, and 5 bases had no gene match. The CDR3 extends over 16 amino acids. The complete variable domain, with remaining parts taken from reference TRBV7-9 and TRBJ1-4, reads DTGVSQNPRHKITKRGQNVTFRCDPISEHNRLYWYRQTLGQGPEFLTYFQNEAQLEKSRLLSDRFSAERPKGSFSTLEIQRTEQGDSAMYLCASSRMTGATNEKLFFGSGTQLSVL.

The chain employs TRBV5-3 and TRBJ2-7; the D gene is possibly TRBD1 (5 bases). TRBV5-3 is identified as an open reading frame with a role that is uncertain. The CDR3 extends over 12 amino acids. The V end lost 5 bases, the J end lost 3 bases, and 9 bases lay between the germline ends. The CDR3 loop is CARRLQGYEQYF. The CDR3 bases are TGTGCCAGAAGGTTGCAGGGCTACGAGCAGTACTTC.

The rearrangement joins TRBV4-2 to TRBJ1-6; D uncertain. Trimming left V 1 base short and J 4 bases short, with 8 bases between. Per germline, CDR1 LGHNA and CDR2 YNFKEQ. The length of the CDR3 is 15 residues. CDR3 protein: CASSQGAGYNSPLHF. Written as DNA, the CDR3 is TGTGCCAGCAGCCAAGGGGCCGGGTATAATTCACCCCTCCACTTT.

The V gene is TRBV7-9, the J gene TRBJ1-5; 12 bases align to TRBD1. Germline trimming cut 2 bases from V and 9 bases from J; bases unmatched to any gene: 8. The CDR3 covers 16 residues. CDR1 and CDR2 (germline): SEHNR, FQNEAQ (reference sequence). Written as DNA, the CDR3 is TGTGCCAGCAGCTTAACCGGGACAGGGGGCGTGGGGCCCCAGCATTTT. Translation gives CASSLTGTGGVGPQHF.

The chain links TRBV5-1 to TRBJ2-3, with 9 bases aligning to TRBD1. CDR1 and CDR2 from the germline V gene are SGHRS and YFSETQ. CDR3 length equals 15 residues. Trimming at V came to 2 bases and at J to 3 bases, leaving 4 bases not matched to a gene. CDR3 coding DNA: TGCGCCAGCAGCTTTGGGGACAGGGCTACAGATACGCAGTATTTT. This sequence encodes CASSFGDRATDTQYF.

The chain has TRBV7-3 and TRBJ2-1; D is undetermined. The CDR3 loop spans 13 amino acids. Per the germline V gene, CDR1 is SGHTA and CDR2 is FQGTGA. Trimming stripped 5 bases from V and 4 bases from J, with 9 bases between. For the CDR3, the DNA is TGTGCCAGCAGCGGGCAGCCTTACAATGAGCAGTTCTTC. Amino acids: CASSGQPYNEQFF.

The V gene is TRBV7-8, the J gene TRBJ2-7, with TRBD2 as a possible D gene (6 bases). Trimming took off 1 base at V and 0 bases at J, with 16 bases between the two ends. This CDR3 region has 17 residues. The germline V gene has CDR1 SGHVS and CDR2 FQNEAQ. The CDR3 bases are TGTGCCAGCAGCTTAGGGGTGGGGGGTCCTTACTCCTACGAGCAGTACTTC. Protein: CASSLGVGGPYSYEQYF.

The V gene is TRBV11-2, the J gene TRBJ1-6; D unresolved. V lost 5 bases to trimming and J lost 8 bases, with 16 bases between them. The CDR3 has 15 amino acids. Germline CDR1 is SGHAT and CDR2 is FQNNGV. The CDR3 sequence is CASSAYLIGDSPLHF. CDR3 sequence (DNA): TGTGCCAGCAGCGCGTACCTGATTGGAGATTCACCCCTCCACTTT.

This chain joins TRBV12-3 or TRBV12-4 and TRBJ2-2; no definite D call. This CDR3 has 13 residues. V lost 6 bases and J 4 bases, leaving 9 bases between the germline ends. CDR3 DNA sequence: TGTGCCAGCAGCCAAGGACGCACCGGGGAGCTGTTTTTT. Protein: CASSQGRTGELFF.

CDR3 in amino acids: CASSRKGSTGELFF. The CDR3 nucleotides are TGTGCCAGCAGTCGGAAGGGGTCAACCGGGGAGCTGTTTTTT. The chain carries TRBV6-2 or TRBV6-3 and TRBJ2-2; weak D call: TRBD1 (5 bases). Germline CDR1 and CDR2: MNHEY and SVGEGT. This CDR3 contains 14 residues. The V and J ends lost 5 bases and 5 bases respectively, with 12 bases between them.

This clone occurred once. The rearrangement joins TRBV6-5 to TRBJ1-2, with D unresolved. The CDR3 has 12 residues. Trimming cost V 5 bases and J 5 bases, with 9 bases left between them. The germline CDR1 and CDR2 sequences are MNHEY and SVGAGI. The CDR3, as DNA: TGTGCCAGCAGTCTCAATCGGTATGGCTACACCTTC. Translation: CASSLNRYGYTF.

This chain uses TRBV27 with TRBJ2-7; TRBD1 aligns across 9 bases. J gave up 3 bases and V 5 bases, and 11 bases lay outside the gene matches. The CDR3 runs to 16 residues. Germline assignment: CDR1 MNHEY and CDR2 SMNVEV (reference sequence). CDR3 DNA: TGTGCCAGCAGTCCCTTAAGCGGGACAGGGAGCTACGAGCAGTACTTC. Residues: CASSPLSGTGSYEQYF.

The rearrangement joins TRBV6-2 or TRBV6-3 to TRBJ2-3; D unclear. Trimming took off 2 bases at V and 4 bases at J, with 4 bases between the two ends. The germline CDR1 and CDR2 sequences are MNHEY and SVGEGT. This CDR3 comprises 12 residues. The CDR3 region is CASSYAADTQYF. Here the CDR3 DNA reads TGTGCCAGCAGTTACGCGGCAGATACGCAGTATTTT.

This clone was seen only once. This chain links TRBV23-1 with TRBJ2-7, with D unresolved. TRBV23-1 is an ORF, with its function uncertain. Trimming pared 2 bases from V and 1 base from J, leaving 18 bases between. CDR3 length: 17 residues. DNA for the CDR3: TGCGCCAGCAGTCAAACTATTGGAGTTCCACCATCCTACGAGCAGTACTTC. Its protein product is CASSQTIGVPPSYEQYF.

V usage is TRBV7-2 and J usage is TRBJ1-2; the match to TRBD1 covers 7 bases. The V gene end was trimmed by 2 bases and the J gene end by 1 base; junction bases not matched to a gene: 7. The CDR3 consists of 16 residues. Germline lookup yields CDR1 SGHTA and CDR2 FQGNSA. CDR3 sequence reads: CASSLTGAGNNYGYTF. The CDR3 coding sequence is TGTGCCAGCAGCTTAACAGGGGCGGGTAATAACTATGGCTACACCTTC.